This TCR beta chain was retrieved from a study of T cell repertoires in cytomegalovirus infection. Study context: The public TCR beta signatures pointed to both CMV infection and matching HLA type.

TCRdb used MiXCR to reprocess the reads, holding one entry per CDR3 protein. The sample holds around 210,000 distinct CDR3 sequences, roughly 6.5% seen once. Findings and caveats of the study: HLA-C-restricted CMV-specific TCR beta clonotypes prevailed in the ex vivo response. CMV carriers having the relevant HLA were flagged by cumulative public TCR beta family frequency.

Trimming at V came to 2 bases and at J to 2 bases, leaving 6 bases not matched to a gene. CDR3 length equals 16 residues. CDR1 and CDR2 (germline): SGHDN, FVKESK. This clonotype was found many times. Its matching antigen is unknown. The chain links TRBV14 to TRBJ1-1, with 9 bases matching TRBD1. The TCR sequence derives from a human donor in good health (CMV status not recorded). Some clones in this sample may be carry-over from other donors' samples. Sample: PBMCs. The CDR3 DNA sequence: TGTGCCAGCAGCCAATGGGACAGGGCTCGCAACACTGAAGCTTTCTTT. Translation: CASSQWDRARNTEAFF.